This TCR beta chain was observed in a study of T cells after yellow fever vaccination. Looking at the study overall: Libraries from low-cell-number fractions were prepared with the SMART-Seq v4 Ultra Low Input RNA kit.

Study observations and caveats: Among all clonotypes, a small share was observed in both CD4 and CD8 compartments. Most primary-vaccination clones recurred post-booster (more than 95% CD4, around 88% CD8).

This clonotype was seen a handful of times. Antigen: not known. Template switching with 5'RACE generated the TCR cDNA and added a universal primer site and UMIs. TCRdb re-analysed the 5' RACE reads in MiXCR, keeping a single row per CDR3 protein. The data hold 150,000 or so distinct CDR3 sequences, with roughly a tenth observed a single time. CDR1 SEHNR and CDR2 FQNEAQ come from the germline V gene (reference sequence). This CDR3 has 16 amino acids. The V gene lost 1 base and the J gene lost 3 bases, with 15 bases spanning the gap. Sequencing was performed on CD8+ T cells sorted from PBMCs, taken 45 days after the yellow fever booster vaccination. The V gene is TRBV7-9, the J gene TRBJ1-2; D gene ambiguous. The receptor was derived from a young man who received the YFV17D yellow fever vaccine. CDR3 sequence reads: CASSLGVWAPDYGYTF. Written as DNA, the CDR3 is TGTGCCAGCAGCTTAGGGGTGTGGGCACCCGACTATGGCTACACCTTC.